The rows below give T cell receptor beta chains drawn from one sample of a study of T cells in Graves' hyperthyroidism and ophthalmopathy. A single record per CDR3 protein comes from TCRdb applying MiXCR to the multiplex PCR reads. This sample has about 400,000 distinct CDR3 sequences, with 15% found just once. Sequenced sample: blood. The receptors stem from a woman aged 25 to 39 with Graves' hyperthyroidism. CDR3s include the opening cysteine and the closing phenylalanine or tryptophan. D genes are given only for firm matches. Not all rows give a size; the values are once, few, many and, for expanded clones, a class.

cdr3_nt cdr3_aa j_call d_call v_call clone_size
TGTGCCAGCAGACTAGCGGGAGGGAGGATTCTCGAGACCCAGTACTTC CASRLAGGRILETQYF TRBJ2-5 TRBD2 TRBV28 many
TGCGCCAGCACGGACTACACCGGGGAGCTGTTTTTT CASTDYTGELFF TRBJ2-2 - TRBV6-9 -
TGTGCCAGCCAGTACAGATCGGCCGAGCAGTACTTC CASQYRSAEQYF TRBJ2-7 - TRBV5-6 many
TGTGCCAGCAGCCCCACCGGGGCCGTCTCCTACGAGCAGTACTTC CASSPTGAVSYEQYF TRBJ2-7 - TRBV28 -
TGTGCCAGCTCACCAGCGGGGACAAGCTCCTACAATGAGCAGTTCTTC CASSPAGTSSYNEQFF TRBJ2-1 - TRBV18 few
TGTGCCAGCTCACCATGGCTAGCGGGAAGCTACAATGAGCAGTTCTTC CASSPWLAGSYNEQFF TRBJ2-1 TRBD2 TRBV18 many
TGCAGTGCTACAATATCAACAGGGAACACTGAAGCTTTCTTT CSATISTGNTEAFF TRBJ1-1 - TRBV20-1 many
TGTGCCAGCAGCGTTGGGACGAGCACAGATACGCAGTATTTT CASSVGTSTDTQYF TRBJ2-3 - TRBV9 many
TGTGCCAGCAGCGGGTTCGAGGGGAACGCTTTCTTT CASSGFEGNAFF TRBJ1-1 - TRBV9 few
TGTGCCAGCAGCATTAGCCGACTAGCGCCGAACACCGGGGAGCTGTTTTTT CASSISRLAPNTGELFF TRBJ2-2 TRBD2 TRBV11-2 many
TGTGCCAGCAGCCGGGACACCGCTAATGAAAAACTGTTTTTT CASSRDTANEKLFF TRBJ1-4 - TRBV7-9 few
TGTGCCAGCAGTCTAGCGGGAGATCAGTTCTTC CASSLAGDQFF TRBJ2-1 TRBD2 TRBV12-3/TRBV12-4 many
TGCGCCAGCATTACAGGAAGCTCCTACAATGAGCAGTTCTTC CASITGSSYNEQFF TRBJ2-1 - TRBV10-2 -
TGCGCCAGCAGCTGGGGACAGATAAACACTGAAGCTTTCTTT CASSWGQINTEAFF TRBJ1-1 TRBD1 TRBV5-1 many
TGCAGCGTCAGGGACAGACCTAACTATGGCTACACCTTC CSVRDRPNYGYTF TRBJ1-2 TRBD1 TRBV29-1 few
TGTGCCAGCAGCGATCTGCAGGGGGCTGGGAACACTGAAGCTTTCTTT CASSDLQGAGNTEAFF TRBJ1-1 TRBD1 TRBV2 -
TGCAGTGCTGGAGTAGCGGGAAGGTCCTACAATGAGCAGTTCTTC CSAGVAGRSYNEQFF TRBJ2-1 TRBD2 TRBV20-1 many
TGCGCCAGCAAGAAGACAGGGACTAGCACAGATACGCAGTATTTT CASKKTGTSTDTQYF TRBJ2-3 - TRBV6-1 few
TGTGCCAGCAGCGGGCGACTAGAAGGAAAATGGTCCACAGATACGCAGTATTTT CASSGRLEGKWSTDTQYF TRBJ2-3 - TRBV7-2 -
TGTGCCACCCCCCGGCAGGGCCAGCGGGAGGGAACAGATACGCAGTATTTT CATPRQGQREGTDTQYF TRBJ2-3 TRBD2 TRBV24-1 -
TGTGCCTGGAGTCCCTGGGACTCAGATTACAATGAGCAGTTCTTC CAWSPWDSDYNEQFF TRBJ2-1 - TRBV30 -
TGTGCCAGCAGCTTAGGGGGACTAGCAGGGGAGCAGTACTTC CASSLGGLAGEQYF TRBJ2-7 TRBD2 TRBV7-2 -
TGTGCCAGCAGCCAAGGACAGACCTCTGGGGCCAACGTCCTGACTTTC CASSQGQTSGANVLTF TRBJ2-6 - TRBV9 -
TGTGCCAGCAGTGACAGGGGCGACTATGGCTACACCTTC CASSDRGDYGYTF TRBJ1-2 TRBD1 TRBV28 many
TGCGCCAGCAGTGACCCAGGGGCAGGTTACGAGCAGTACTTC CASSDPGAGYEQYF TRBJ2-7 - TRBV10-1 few
TGTGCCTGGAGTGGACTAGCGGGAAGTGGGGAGGAGCTGTTTTTT CAWSGLAGSGEELFF TRBJ2-2 TRBD2 TRBV30 many
TGTGCCAGCTCACCACTCGGCGGCCAAGAGACCCAGTACTTC CASSPLGGQETQYF TRBJ2-5 - TRBV18 many
TGTGCCAGCAGCTTGGACAGGATAAATTCACCCCTCCACTTT CASSLDRINSPLHF TRBJ1-6 - TRBV5-4 -
TGCGCCAGCAGCGTGGGACAGGGGGTATCTGCAGCCTACAATGAGCAGTTCTTC CASSVGQGVSAAYNEQFF TRBJ2-1 TRBD1 TRBV5-1 many
TGTGCCAGCAGTTTTGTAGGCAATCAGCCCCAGCATTTT CASSFVGNQPQHF TRBJ1-5 - TRBV12-3/TRBV12-4 many
TGTGCCAGCAGCTTATTCTCGTCCCGAGGGGATTCACCCCTCCACTTT CASSLFSSRGDSPLHF TRBJ1-6 - TRBV7-2 many
TGTGCCAGCACCAAGAGGGCGGGCCTTTCCGAGCAGTACTTC CASTKRAGLSEQYF TRBJ2-7 - TRBV6-1 many
TGTGCCAGCAGCCCGCGACTAGCGGGGGTTTCTTCCTACGAGCAGTACTTC CASSPRLAGVSSYEQYF TRBJ2-7 TRBD2 TRBV9 once
TGCAGCGCCGTAGCGGGAGGGTCCTACGAGCAGTACTTC CSAVAGGSYEQYF TRBJ2-7 TRBD2 TRBV29-1 -
TGTGCCAGCAGAACCGGGACAGAGTATAGCAATCAGCCCCAGCATTTT CASRTGTEYSNQPQHF TRBJ1-5 TRBD1 TRBV28 few
TGTGCCAGCTCACCCGCCAATCGACAGGGGAAGGGGGCCAACGTCCTGACTTTC CASSPANRQGKGANVLTF TRBJ2-6 TRBD1 TRBV18 few